This T cell receptor beta chain was recorded in a study of cytomegalovirus exposure and HLA in healthy donors (dated by TCRdb to about 2017). With regard to the full study: In an earlier analysis of some 550 of the donors, approximately 300 Gb of sequence data and 100 million or so unique TCR beta sequences from about 180 million T cells were reported. About 300 gigabases of sequencing data and approximately 91 million unique TCR sequences made up an early release that covered approximately 650 HLA-typed donors. Among the roughly 370 genotyped donors, around 79% belonged to the genetic ancestry cluster associated with self-reported Caucasian donors. The study aimed to test whether signatures of past pathogen exposure could be identified by cataloging public T cell receptors. The study profiled the T cell repertoires of approximately 700 subjects by immunosequencing and related them to cytomegalovirus serostatus. Along with the 666-subject first cohort, a separate validation cohort of over a hundred different subjects was used. To predict cytomegalovirus infection status, the study combined high-throughput TCR immunosequencing, statistical association of individual TCRs with disease status, and machine learning. A later analysis re-analyzed previously published TCR beta repertoires from 666 donors and added high-resolution HLA genotyping to study TCR occurrence patterns. In the later analysis, no new phenotypic data were used to find candidate immune exposures; instead, reliance was placed on TCR beta sequences and their occurrence across donors. To decide whether each TCR beta V gene segment behaved as functional or pseudogenic, an earlier analysis of some 600 of the donors relied on high-throughput TCR beta sequencing. Alongside the repertoire data, information on donor age, sex, ethnicity and CMV serostatus was compiled. A later genetic analysis took genome-wide SNP genotypes for about three fifths of the roughly 700 donors and used that subset as a discovery cohort. Every repertoire in the discovery cohort had been generated on one and the same sequencing platform. Both class I and class II loci were covered by HLA typing, at four-digit resolution. The number of typed donors differed by locus: about 629-630 for A, B, C, DRB1 and DQB1; approximately 540 for DQA1; approximately 610 for DPA1; and about 450 for DPB1. Four to six DR-DQ haplotypes were handled as single units for association and clustering, since linkage in the cohort was strong. Among almost 400 genotyped donors of the cohort, an average of about 240,000 unique TCR beta nucleotide sequences were sequenced per donor, roughly 18% of them non-productive.

The library was produced with the immunoSEQ multiplex PCR assay. For the multiplex PCR, a mixture combining 60 forward primers for TCR Vbeta segments and 13 reverse primers for TCR Jbeta segments was used. A multiplex PCR assay on genomic DNA amplified the CDR3 region of rearranged TCR beta genes. The Illumina HiSeq System was used to sequence the amplified TCR beta libraries as 87-base-pair reads. The original pipeline was this. A later analysis counted about 80 million unique TCR beta chains across the 666 repertoires, and around 12 million of these chains were shared by at least two donors. Raw reads were error-corrected and collapsed into unique sequences by a nearest-neighbor algorithm in which closely related sequences were merged to remove PCR and sequencing errors. CDR3 sequences were aligned to IMGT reference sequences to assign V, D and J gene segments. For a sequence to be retained, a match of at least six nucleotides was required to both a V gene segment and a J gene segment. Rearrangements were called productive when the CDR3 lacked stop codons and stayed in frame with V and J; all others were non-productive. CDR3 was defined by IMGT convention, running from the second conserved V-encoded cysteine to the conserved J-encoded phenylalanine. The earlier analysis of 587 of the donors excluded any sequence lacking an unambiguous match to a single V gene segment. In an earlier analysis of some 590 of the donors, a V segment was called functional when productive rearrangements were above 56.7%, and segregating when the standard deviation between donors exceeded 5%. A statistical classification framework was built for diagnosing cytomegalovirus status from the catalog of TCR beta chain sequences. In a later analysis, V and J genes were assigned by comparing TCR nucleotide sequences against IMGT/GENE-DB human TR gene sequences. A later analysis assigned CDR3 sequences and most-parsimonious VDJ recombination scenarios with the TCRdist pipeline. In a later analysis, each TCR beta chain was defined by its CDR3 amino acid sequence together with its V-gene family, and reads without a unique V-gene family were excluded. To address suspected cross-contamination and a sequencing artifact, a later analysis removed approximately 600 highly shared, low-generation-probability nucleotide sequences. A later analysis calculated a clonal expansion index for each public chain from normalized within-repertoire ranks of inferred template counts. In a later analysis, generation probabilities were computed using a VDJ recombination model fitted to out-of-frame rearrangements, and the results were checked against IGoR. In a later analysis, hypergeometric tests were used to score TCR-TCR, TCR-HLA and TCR-CMV co-occurrence, with a repertoire-size bias correction applied to TCR pairs. False discovery rates were estimated in a later analysis by permuting HLA or CMV assignments 20 times. A later analysis grouped co-occurring TCRs with DBSCAN, adding TCRdist sequence similarity when clustering within HLA-allele-positive subsets. Repertoires with fewer than 30,000 or more than 120,000 public chains, plus five repertoires with anomalous nucleotide sharing, were excluded from co-occurrence clustering. TCRdb took over this immuneACCESS table, retaining in-frame rearrangements with V and J assigned. Such tables are incomplete; in checked studies, under half of the missing clones stem from an unresolved V gene, and the remainder is unexplained. The DNA gave D and trimming, while V, J and clone size come from that table. This sample lists roughly 120,000 clones; around 67% were detected once. The ten largest clones represent 4.5% to 5% of the sample.

In total, around 600 healthy bone marrow donors made up the cohort. All cohort members were sampled while nominally healthy, although unrecorded immune exposures were likely present. The donor tested CMV seropositive and was one of the 289 seropositive cohort members. A peripheral blood sample was collected from each donor, and TCR beta sequencing was performed on peripheral blood mononuclear cells. Genomic DNA extraction from the blood cell samples was performed with the Qiagen DNeasy Blood Extraction Kit. As encoded in the germline V gene, CDR1 is KGHSH while CDR2 is LQKENI. From the cysteine up to the phenylalanine, the CDR3 has a length of 15 residues. The only DNA kept is the CDR3, 45 bases in frame from the first base. V is pared back by 3 bases and J by 1 base, with 9 bases lying between the germline termini. Regarding this clone: Its target antigen remains unknown. Base qualities are missing; no much larger clone stands one base away.

Results the study describes overall, beyond this receptor: Cytomegalovirus status was reported to be diagnosed by the classifier with high specificity and sensitivity in both the original and validation cohorts. The earlier analysis of nearly 600 of the donors excluded 15 to 20 rarely observed V segments, including chromosome 9 orphons, because counts were too low. An association between a missense DCLRE1C variant and V-gene and J-gene trimming of TCR beta chains was found in a later genetic analysis and replicated in an independent cohort. In a later genetic analysis, fewer N-insertions in productive TCRs were reported among donors in an Asian-associated ancestry cluster than the approximately 670-donor mean. In vitro tests confirmed that a few of the cytomegalovirus-associated TCR beta chains recognize cytomegalovirus antigens. Broadly in line with IMGT annotations, most TCR beta V segments showed up in productive rearrangements about 90% or about 30% of the time in an earlier analysis of some 590 of the donors. In a later analysis, HLA-associated TCR beta chains were found to be more clonally expanded and to have lower generation probabilities than equally common non-associated chains. A further reported finding was that TCR beta sequences accurately predicted the HLA-A and HLA-B alleles for most subjects in the first cohort. Linkage disequilibrium might explain the correlated functional status among segregating V segments, but an unknown experimental factor could not be ruled out. According to the authors, the approach could potentially be generalized to other disease states and immunological phenotypes. According to a later analysis, TCR association rates differed among HLA loci, with DRB1 alleles showing the most associated TCRs and HLA-C alleles showing the fewest. Presence/absence analyses assumed roughly uniform sequencing depth across donors, an assumption that may not hold. A later analysis found that most CMV-associated TCR beta chains appeared HLA-restricted, with HLA associations seemingly driven largely by CMV exposure. Most TCR sequences were observed very rarely across donors, whereas some public TCRs were present in many individuals. The only immune exposure information available for the cohort was CMV serostatus. Because the 87-base-pair reads could not distinguish some IMGT-functional V segments, including TRBV6-2 and TRBV6-3, those segments were excluded. A cluster of highly shared sequence variants was judged likely to be a technical artifact of the sequencing pipeline. Assigning TCR associations to individual alleles was difficult when HLA alleles, especially DR and DQ, strongly co-occurred. In a later analysis, several top co-occurrence clusters were reported to appear linked to parvovirus B19, influenza, CMV and Epstein-Barr virus. In the study, approximately 160 TCR beta chains were listed as associated with cytomegalovirus. In this cohort, only TCR beta chains were sequenced, and detectable features were limited by the absence of alpha or paired-chain data. Because HLA typing was unavailable for some donors at each locus, only the typed subset was used in association tests. In a later analysis, 16,951 TCR beta sequences were associated with specific HLA alleles at a false discovery rate of 0.05.

Sequencing was done on a sample of PBMCs. This TCR was sampled from a man in his 60s in good health and CMV-seropositive. This sequence uses TRBV18 and TRBJ1-4; 5 matching bases give a weak D call of TRBD1. CDR3 reads: CASSPRGGTNEKLFF. The DNA sequence is TGTGCCAGCTCACCGAGGGGAGGAACTAATGAAAAACTGTTTTTT.